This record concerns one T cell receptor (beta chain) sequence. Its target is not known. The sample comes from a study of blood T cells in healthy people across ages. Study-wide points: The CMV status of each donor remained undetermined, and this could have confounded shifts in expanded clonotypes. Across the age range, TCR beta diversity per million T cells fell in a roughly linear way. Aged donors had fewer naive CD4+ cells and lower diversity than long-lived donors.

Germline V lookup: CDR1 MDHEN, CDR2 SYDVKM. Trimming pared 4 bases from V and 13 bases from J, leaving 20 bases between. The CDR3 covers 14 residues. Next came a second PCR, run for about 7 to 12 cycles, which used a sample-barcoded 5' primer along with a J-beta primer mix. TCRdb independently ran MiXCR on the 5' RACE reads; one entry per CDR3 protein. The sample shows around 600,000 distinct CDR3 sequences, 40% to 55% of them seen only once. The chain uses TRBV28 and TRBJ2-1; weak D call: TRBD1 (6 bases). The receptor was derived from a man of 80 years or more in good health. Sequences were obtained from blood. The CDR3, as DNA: TGTGCCAGCAGTTCCCCAGGGGTCCTGAAGACCCAGTTCTTC. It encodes CASSSPGVLKTQFF.